A selection of T cell receptor beta chains follows, all from one sample in a study of T cell clonotyping in hematopoietic cell transplantation. TCRdb's copy holds only in-frame clones and misses some; the assay was immunoSEQ multiplex PCR. The sample yields fewer than 15,000 clones, 72% seen once. Source: peripheral blood mononuclear cells, taken 180 days after allogeneic stem cell transplant. The receptors here all came from a male patient between 55 and 70 years old who had an allogeneic stem cell transplant from an unrelated donor, so the T cells may come from the graft donor. Some clones in this sample may be carry-over from other donors' samples. The CDR3 runs from the conserved cysteine through the conserved F or W. Each record gives: CDR3 protein, CDR3 DNA, D gene, clone size, J gene, V gene. A D gene is named only where the DNA matches it firmly. Clone size appears in some rows only: once, few, many, or a class for an expanded clone.

CDR3: CASSFWGRPVSPLHF
DNA: TGTGCCAGCAGCTTTTGGGGACGCCCGGTCTCACCCCTCCACTTT
D: -
size: -
J: TRBJ1-6
V: TRBV5-6

CDR3: CAISERQAGASGETQYF
DNA: TGTGCCATCAGTGAGCGCCAGGCGGGGGCGTCGGGAGAGACCCAGTACTTC
D: -
size: once
J: TRBJ2-5
V: TRBV10-3

CDR3: CASSYSDSNTGELFF
DNA: TGTGCCAGCAGTTACTCCGACAGCAACACCGGGGAGCTGTTTTTT
D: -
size: -
J: TRBJ2-2
V: TRBV6-5

CDR3: CTTGQANYGYTF
DNA: TGTACGACTGGACAAGCTAACTATGGCTACACCTTC
D: -
size: -
J: TRBJ1-2
V: TRBV6-6

CDR3: CASSSGQGVIYEQYF
DNA: TGTGCCAGCTCCTCGGGCCAGGGGGTTATATACGAGCAGTACTTC
D: TRBD1
size: -
J: TRBJ2-7
V: TRBV18

CDR3: CAISEGDRGENTEAFF
DNA: TGTGCCATCAGTGAGGGAGACAGAGGGGAGAACACTGAAGCTTTCTTT
D: -
size: -
J: TRBJ1-1
V: TRBV10-3

CDR3: CASRSPGLAGEQYF
DNA: TGCGCCAGCAGATCTCCTGGACTAGCGGGCGAGCAGTACTTC
D: TRBD2
size: -
J: TRBJ2-7
V: TRBV4-1

CDR3: CASSLGAGNYGYTF
DNA: TGTGCCAGCAGCTTGGGGGCAGGGAACTATGGCTACACCTTC
D: -
size: -
J: TRBJ1-2
V: TRBV7-6

CDR3: CASSYSSFNTEAFF
DNA: TGTGCCAGCAGTTACTCGTCATTTAACACTGAAGCTTTCTTT
D: -
size: -
J: TRBJ1-1
V: TRBV6-5

CDR3: CASSLTSYEQYF
DNA: TGTGCCAGCAGCTTGACAAGCTACGAGCAGTACTTC
D: -
size: -
J: TRBJ2-7
V: TRBV11-2

CDR3: CASSVGRGQGATQYF
DNA: TGTGCCAGCAGCGTAGGGAGGGGACAGGGAGCGACCCAGTACTTC
D: TRBD1
size: -
J: TRBJ2-5
V: TRBV9

CDR3: CAGPTGGNYGYTF
DNA: TGTGCCGGACCGACAGGCGGGAACTATGGCTACACCTTC
D: -
size: few
J: TRBJ1-2
V: TRBV6-4

CDR3: CASSAGTGRVLGGYTF
DNA: TGTGCCAGCAGCGCCGGGACAGGGAGGGTTCTGGGTGGCTACACCTTC
D: TRBD1
size: once
J: TRBJ1-2
V: TRBV5-4

CDR3: CASSQVASVRNEKLFF
DNA: TGTGCCAGCAGCCAAGTTGCGTCAGTTCGTAATGAAAAACTGTTTTTT
D: -
size: -
J: TRBJ1-4
V: TRBV14

CDR3: CASRTGKETQYF
DNA: TGTGCCAGCAGGACAGGGAAAGAGACCCAGTACTTC
D: TRBD1
size: -
J: TRBJ2-5
V: TRBV19

CDR3: CSVGADRGSNEQFF
DNA: TGCAGCGTTGGGGCGGACAGGGGATCCAATGAGCAGTTCTTC
D: TRBD1
size: -
J: TRBJ2-1
V: TRBV29-1

CDR3: CASSLESGQPQHF
DNA: TGTGCCAGCAGTTTGGAGAGTGGACAGCCCCAGCATTTT
D: -
size: -
J: TRBJ1-5
V: TRBV27

CDR3: CASSPAGAGGTNEQFF
DNA: TGTGCCAGTAGCCCCGCGGGGGCGGGAGGAACGAATGAGCAGTTCTTC
D: TRBD2
size: -
J: TRBJ2-1
V: TRBV19

CDR3: CASSGGVGRGEGEKLFF
DNA: TGTGCCAGCAGCGGCGGCGTCGGTCGAGGCGAGGGGGAAAAACTGTTTTTT
D: -
size: -
J: TRBJ1-4
V: TRBV9

CDR3: CASSPRTGGLGELFF
DNA: TGTGCCAGCTCACCCCGGACAGGGGGACTCGGGGAGCTGTTTTTT
D: TRBD1
size: -
J: TRBJ2-2
V: TRBV18

CDR3: CAWMQPRTDTQYF
DNA: TGTGCCTGGATGCAACCACGCACAGATACGCAGTATTTT
D: -
size: -
J: TRBJ2-3
V: TRBV30

CDR3: CASSPSGGRANYGYTF
DNA: TGTGCCAGCAGCCCGAGTGGGGGGAGAGCTAACTATGGCTACACCTTC
D: -
size: -
J: TRBJ1-2
V: TRBV9

CDR3: CASSPGTAYEQYF
DNA: TGTGCCAGCAGCCCCGGGACAGCCTACGAGCAGTACTTC
D: TRBD1
size: -
J: TRBJ2-7
V: TRBV6-1

CDR3: CAWSVADNTEAFF
DNA: TGTGCCTGGAGCGTAGCAGATAACACTGAAGCTTTCTTT
D: -
size: -
J: TRBJ1-1
V: TRBV30

CDR3: CASSIEGLGVRPNYGYTF
DNA: TGTGCCAGTAGTATAGAAGGCCTCGGGGTCCGACCTAACTATGGCTACACCTTC
D: -
size: medium-sized
J: TRBJ1-2
V: TRBV19

CDR3: CASSHPQGGRYEQYF
DNA: TGTGCCAGCAGCCACCCTCAGGGGGGCCGATACGAGCAGTACTTC
D: -
size: -
J: TRBJ2-7
V: TRBV14

CDR3: CSVVIQETQYF
DNA: TGCAGCGTTGTGATACAAGAGACCCAGTACTTC
D: -
size: once
J: TRBJ2-5
V: TRBV29-1

CDR3: CASSYSPSEGAFF
DNA: TGTGCCAGCAGTTACTCGCCCTCCGAGGGCGCTTTCTTT
D: -
size: -
J: TRBJ1-1
V: TRBV6-5

CDR3: CASSPGTGTEAFF
DNA: TGCGCCAGCAGCCCCGGGACGGGTACTGAAGCTTTCTTT
D: -
size: -
J: TRBJ1-1
V: TRBV4-3

CDR3: CASSDQGSLWGHF
DNA: TGTGCCAGCAGTGATCAGGGTTCTCTGTGGGGGCATTTT
D: -
size: -
J: TRBJ1-5
V: TRBV6-5

CDR3: CASSDTSGRADTQYF
DNA: TGTGCCAGCAGTGACACTAGCGGGAGGGCAGATACGCAGTATTTT
D: TRBD2
size: -
J: TRBJ2-3
V: TRBV6-4

CDR3: CASSQDNTGVGEF
DNA: TGTGCCAGCAGCCAAGATAACACGGGGGTGGGGGAGTTT
D: -
size: -
J: TRBJ1-1
V: TRBV4-2

CDR3: CASSALAGGPTDTQYF
DNA: TGTGCCAGCAGCGCCTTAGCGGGGGGTCCCACAGATACGCAGTATTTT
D: TRBD2
size: -
J: TRBJ2-3
V: TRBV9

CDR3: CASSIRGVGGQETQYF
DNA: TGTGCCAGTAGTATTCGGGGGGTCGGTGGACAAGAGACCCAGTACTTC
D: TRBD2
size: -
J: TRBJ2-5
V: TRBV19

CDR3: CASSLSGTFDEQYF
DNA: TGTGCCAGCAGTTTATCCGGGACCTTCGACGAGCAGTACTTC
D: -
size: -
J: TRBJ2-7
V: TRBV28

CDR3: CASSYSTGYEQYF
DNA: TGTGCCAGCAGTTACTCGACCGGTTACGAGCAGTACTTC
D: -
size: -
J: TRBJ2-7
V: TRBV6-6

CDR3: CASSYSSYSYEQYF
DNA: TGTGCCAGCAGTTACTCGAGCTATTCCTACGAGCAGTACTTC
D: -
size: -
J: TRBJ2-7
V: TRBV6-5

CDR3: CASSPLPYEQYF
DNA: TGTGCCAGCAGCCCCCTACCCTACGAGCAGTACTTC
D: -
size: -
J: TRBJ2-7
V: TRBV7-2

CDR3: CASSLGSGPGQPQHF
DNA: TGCGCCAGCAGCTTGGGGTCAGGGCCGGGTCAGCCCCAGCATTTT
D: -
size: -
J: TRBJ1-5
V: TRBV5-1

CDR3: CASSWGNQPQHF
DNA: TGTGCCAGCAGTTGGGGCAATCAGCCCCAGCATTTT
D: -
size: -
J: TRBJ1-5
V: TRBV25-1

CDR3: CASSLQSPNYGYTF
DNA: TGTGCCAGCAGCTTGCAGTCTCCAAACTATGGCTACACCTTC
D: -
size: -
J: TRBJ1-2
V: TRBV11-1